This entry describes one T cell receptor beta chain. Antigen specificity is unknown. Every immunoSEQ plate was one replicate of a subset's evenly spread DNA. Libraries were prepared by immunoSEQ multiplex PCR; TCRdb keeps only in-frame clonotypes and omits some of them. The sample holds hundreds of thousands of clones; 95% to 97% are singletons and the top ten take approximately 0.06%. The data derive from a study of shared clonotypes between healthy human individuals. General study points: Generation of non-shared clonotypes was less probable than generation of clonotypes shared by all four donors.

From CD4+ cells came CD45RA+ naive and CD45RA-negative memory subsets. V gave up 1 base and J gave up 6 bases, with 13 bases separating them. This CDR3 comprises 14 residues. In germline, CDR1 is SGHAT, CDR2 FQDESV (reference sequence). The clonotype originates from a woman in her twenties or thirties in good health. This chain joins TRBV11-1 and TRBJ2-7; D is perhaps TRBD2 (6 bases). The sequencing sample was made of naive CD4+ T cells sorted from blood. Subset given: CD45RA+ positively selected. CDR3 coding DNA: TGTGCCAGCAGCTTAGAAGGGACTCCTAGCGAGCAGTACTTC. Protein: CASSLEGTPSEQYF.